A selection of T cell receptor beta chains follows, all from one sample in a study of response to subunit inactivated influenza vaccine. MiXCR, applied by TCRdb to the RT-PCR reads, yields one record per CDR3 protein. The sample has more than 450,000 distinct CDR3 sequences; less than 10% are singletons. Sequencing used PBMCs from blood, obtained roughly 24 months after vaccination. These receptors were obtained from a man between 50 and 75 years old who received an inactivated influenza vaccine. Both conserved end residues are part of each CDR3. The D gene is left open where the match is weak. The size of a clone is reported for some rows only, either as once, few or many, or as a class for expanded clones.

CDR3 DNA,CDR3 protein,V gene,D gene,J gene,clone size
TGCGCCAGCAGCCGGGGGACTAGCGGATTACTCACAGATACGCAGTATTTT,CASSRGTSGLLTDTQYF,TRBV5-1,TRBD2,TRBJ2-3,many
TGCGCCAGCAGCTTACAGGGTGCAAATAATGAAAAACTGTTTTTT,CASSLQGANNEKLFF,TRBV5-1,.,TRBJ1-4,.
TGTGCCAGCAGTTTCGGCCCAAAGGACGGTTCCTTGGAGCAGTACTTC,CASSFGPKDGSLEQYF,TRBV28,.,TRBJ2-7,.
TGCAGTGCTTCCGGGACCTTCGCTAGCGGGAGAGGAACAGATACGCAGTATTTT,CSASGTFASGRGTDTQYF,TRBV20-1,TRBD2,TRBJ2-3,few
TGTGCCAGCAACCTAAGAGACCCCATAGCCAAAAACATTCAGTACTTC,CASNLRDPIAKNIQYF,TRBV9,.,TRBJ2-4,many
TGCAGTGCTGGGGACCCGATGGGGAATGAGCAGTTCTTC,CSAGDPMGNEQFF,TRBV20-1,.,TRBJ2-1,many
TGCGCCAGCAGCCTCCAGCGGGACCAAGAGCAGTTCTTC,CASSLQRDQEQFF,TRBV4-3,TRBD2,TRBJ2-1,many
TGTGCCATCAAAACGGGGCCAACTAATGAAAAACTGTTTTTT,CAIKTGPTNEKLFF,TRBV2,.,TRBJ1-4,once
TGTGCCAGCACCCCCACACTCTGGAGGGCGAGTAACTATGGCTACACCTTC,CASTPTLWRASNYGYTF,TRBV5-6,.,TRBJ1-2,.
TGCGCCAGCTCTGGGGGACAGACAACCTACGAGCAGTACTTC,CASSGGQTTYEQYF,TRBV10-2,TRBD1,TRBJ2-7,.
TGTGCCAGCAGCTTCGGGACGGGGACCAATGAGCAGTTCTTC,CASSFGTGTNEQFF,TRBV7-2,.,TRBJ2-1,.
TGCAGTGCTATCGGGGTAACATATAGCAATCAGCCCCAGCATTTT,CSAIGVTYSNQPQHF,TRBV20-1,.,TRBJ1-5,few
TGCAGCGGCGGGGGGAACACCGGGGAGCTGTTTTTT,CSGGGNTGELFF,TRBV29-1,TRBD2,TRBJ2-2,.
TGCGCCAGCAGCGGCCGGGACTACAATGAGCAGTTCTTC,CASSGRDYNEQFF,TRBV5-1,.,TRBJ2-1,.
TGTGCCAGCACGCACGGGACAGGGGAGGCCGGGGAGCTGTTTTTT,CASTHGTGEAGELFF,TRBV6-2/TRBV6-3,TRBD1,TRBJ2-2,many
TGCAGCGTTGATTACAGACAGGGAAACACCATATATTTT,CSVDYRQGNTIYF,TRBV29-1,.,TRBJ1-3,.
TGTGCCAGCAGCTTGGTGGACTCCTTTCGGAATGAGCAGTTCTTC,CASSLVDSFRNEQFF,TRBV7-3,.,TRBJ2-1,few
TGTGCCAGTAGTATGAAGCCGGGACTAGTATACACAGATACGCAGTATTTT,CASSMKPGLVYTDTQYF,TRBV19,TRBD2,TRBJ2-3,.
TGCGCCAGCAGCCCCGGTCCGGGACGGAATAAGGGACCCGGGGAGCTGTTTTTT,CASSPGPGRNKGPGELFF,TRBV4-1,.,TRBJ2-2,.
TGTGCCAGCTCACCAGCGGGGCAGGGAAATGAGCAGTTCTTC,CASSPAGQGNEQFF,TRBV18,.,TRBJ2-1,.
TGTGCCAGCAGCTTAGGCGGGGGCCCGGGCGATACGCAGTATTTT,CASSLGGGPGDTQYF,TRBV7-2,.,TRBJ2-3,many
TGTGCCAGCAGTTTCCGTCTAGGTGGGACCGGGGAGCTGTTTTTT,CASSFRLGGTGELFF,TRBV12-3/TRBV12-4,.,TRBJ2-2,many
TGTGCCAGCAGCCGGGGGGGACTAGCGGGACTCAACGGGGAGCTGTTTTTT,CASSRGGLAGLNGELFF,TRBV4-2,TRBD2,TRBJ2-2,many
TGTGCCAGCAGCGTATTAGGGGACAGGGTAGATACGCAGTATTTT,CASSVLGDRVDTQYF,TRBV9,TRBD1,TRBJ2-3,many
TGCGCCAGCAGCCTCGAACCGCCCTCTGGAAACACCATATATTTT,CASSLEPPSGNTIYF,TRBV4-3,.,TRBJ1-3,.
TGTGCCAGCAGCTTGGCCGACAGGGGGATTTTCTACGAGCAGTACTTC,CASSLADRGIFYEQYF,TRBV7-6,TRBD1,TRBJ2-7,.
TGCGCCAGCAGCCAAGAAAGAAGGACCAGCGGTGGCTACACCTTC,CASSQERRTSGGYTF,TRBV4-3,.,TRBJ1-2,.
TGTGCCAGCAGCTGGATCTCCGGTGAGCAGTTCTTC,CASSWISGEQFF,TRBV7-9,.,TRBJ2-1,many
TGCGCCAGCCGAAGACAGCTCTCCACCGGGGAGCTGTTTTTT,CASRRQLSTGELFF,TRBV4-3,.,TRBJ2-2,few
TGTGCCAGCAGTGAACACGGGGGAATCCAAGAGACCCAGTACTTC,CASSEHGGIQETQYF,TRBV6-1,.,TRBJ2-5,many
TGTGCCAGCAGTTTAGGACACCTCTCTGGAAACACCATATATTTT,CASSLGHLSGNTIYF,TRBV12-3/TRBV12-4,.,TRBJ1-3,many
TGTGCCAGCAGTTACATGTACAAAGAGACCCAGTACTTC,CASSYMYKETQYF,TRBV6-2/TRBV6-3,.,TRBJ2-5,many
TGTGCCAGCAGCGCTCCCGGAACGGGGCTGAACACTGAAGCTTTCTTT,CASSAPGTGLNTEAFF,TRBV9,.,TRBJ1-1,many
TGCGCCAGCAGGTTGGATGCAGGAAATTCACCCCTCCACTTT,CASRLDAGNSPLHF,TRBV5-1,.,TRBJ1-6,few
TGTGCCAGTAGTATAGAGGCCAATGAGCAGTTCTTC,CASSIEANEQFF,TRBV19,.,TRBJ2-1,.
TGTGCCAGCAGTTCAACCGGGACAGGGGGCTTCTTGGAGACCCAGTACTTC,CASSSTGTGGFLETQYF,TRBV27,TRBD1,TRBJ2-5,few
TGCAGCGTTACTACATGGCAGGATACGCAGTATTTT,CSVTTWQDTQYF,TRBV29-1,.,TRBJ2-3,many
TGCGCCAGCAGCCAAGAATTCCTCGCCCGCACAGATACGCAGTATTTT,CASSQEFLARTDTQYF,TRBV4-1,.,TRBJ2-3,few
TGTGCCAGCAGTCGGGGACAGGTCAGCTCCTACAATGAGCAGTTCTTC,CASSRGQVSSYNEQFF,TRBV12-3/TRBV12-4,TRBD1,TRBJ2-1,few
TGTGCCAGCAGCTTATCGGGTAATGAAAAACTGTTTTTT,CASSLSGNEKLFF,TRBV7-9,.,TRBJ1-4,many
TGCAGCGCAACAGGGGGCCGGGGCTACACCTTC,CSATGGRGYTF,TRBV29-1,TRBD1,TRBJ1-2,many
TGCGCCAGCAGCCAAGCCAGCACTGCAGCTAACTATGGCTACTCCTTC,CASSQASTAANYGYSF,TRBV4-3,.,TRBJ1-2,.
TGCAGCGTTACCCCTAGCGGGAGAACAGATGAGCAGTTCTTC,CSVTPSGRTDEQFF,TRBV29-1,TRBD2,TRBJ2-1,many
TGCAGCGCTCCCGGGGACACCAACTATGGCTACACCTTC,CSAPGDTNYGYTF,TRBV29-1,.,TRBJ1-2,many
TGCGCCAGCAGCCAAGGGTCCGTGGGCTACGAGCAGTACTTC,CASSQGSVGYEQYF,TRBV4-3,.,TRBJ2-7,many
TGTGCCAGCAGTTTAACATTCTCGGAGAGAAAAAACATTCAGTACTTC,CASSLTFSERKNIQYF,TRBV27,.,TRBJ2-4,few
TGTGCCACCAAAAAGGAGGGGGCTTTTGGCTACACCTTC,CATKKEGAFGYTF,TRBV6-2/TRBV6-3,TRBD1,TRBJ1-2,.
TGCAGTGCAGCCGACGGATACAATCAGCCCCAGCATTTT,CSAADGYNQPQHF,TRBV20-1,.,TRBJ1-5,.
TGCGCCAGCAGCTCGATAGCGGGTAACTACAATGAGCAGTTCTTC,CASSSIAGNYNEQFF,TRBV5-1,TRBD2,TRBJ2-1,.
TGTGCCAGCAAGCCTGGGACGATCTTTACCGGCAAGCAGTACTTC,CASKPGTIFTGKQYF,TRBV2,.,TRBJ2-7,few